Listed below are T cell receptor beta chains from one sample, sequenced in a study of OX40 agonist ivuxolimab in advanced cancers. Clones were sequenced by immunoSEQ multiplex PCR, and TCRdb holds only the in-frame ones, with some missing. The table records about 100,000 clones, roughly four fifths of them present only once. The sample in question was CD4+ or CD8+ T cells sorted from blood, obtained in a trial of the OX40 agonist ivuxolimab. These receptors were collected from an adult with an advanced solid tumor such as melanoma, head and neck, liver or kidney cancer. Both conserved end residues are part of each CDR3. A D gene is named only where the DNA matches it firmly. Part of the rows lack a size; the others show once, few, many or a class for expanded clones.

CDR3 DNA: TGTGCCAGCAGCTCAGGACTCGAGCAGTTCTTC
CDR3 protein: CASSSGLEQFF
J gene: TRBJ2-1
V gene: TRBV7-2
clone size: .
D gene: .

CDR3 DNA: TGCGCCAGCAGCTTACGGGGGGCCGGAGATACGCAGTATTTT
CDR3 protein: CASSLRGAGDTQYF
J gene: TRBJ2-3
V gene: TRBV5-1
clone size: .
D gene: .

CDR3 DNA: TGTGCCAGCAGTATAGCCGGACAGGGCGAATTCGGCTACACCTTC
CDR3 protein: CASSIAGQGEFGYTF
J gene: TRBJ1-2
V gene: TRBV6-5
clone size: .
D gene: TRBD1

CDR3 DNA: TGCAGTGCCGAAATGAACACTGAAGCTTTCTTT
CDR3 protein: CSAEMNTEAFF
J gene: TRBJ1-1
V gene: TRBV20-1
clone size: .
D gene: .

CDR3 DNA: TGCGCCAGCAGACAAAGCCAGGGGGCGCCGGGCGAGCAGTACTTC
CDR3 protein: CASRQSQGAPGEQYF
J gene: TRBJ2-7
V gene: TRBV4-1
clone size: .
D gene: TRBD1

CDR3 DNA: TGCAGCGTTTCCAGGGACGGTGGGTTCGAGCAGTACTTC
CDR3 protein: CSVSRDGGFEQYF
J gene: TRBJ2-7
V gene: TRBV29-1
clone size: .
D gene: .

CDR3 DNA: TGTGCCAGTAGTATCCGCGGCTATAGCAATCAGCCCCAGCATTTT
CDR3 protein: CASSIRGYSNQPQHF
J gene: TRBJ1-5
V gene: TRBV19
clone size: .
D gene: .

CDR3 DNA: TGTGCCAGCAGCCCGCGACTCGACGGCATGACATACAATGAGCAGTTCTTC
CDR3 protein: CASSPRLDGMTYNEQFF
J gene: TRBJ2-1
V gene: TRBV14
clone size: .
D gene: .

CDR3 DNA: TGTGCCAGCTCACCACTGGGCGGGAACGCGGAGACCCAGTACTTC
CDR3 protein: CASSPLGGNAETQYF
J gene: TRBJ2-5
V gene: TRBV18
clone size: .
D gene: .

CDR3 DNA: TGTGCCATCAGCGAGGACGGACAGGGGAGGAATGGCTACACCTTC
CDR3 protein: CAISEDGQGRNGYTF
J gene: TRBJ1-2
V gene: TRBV10-3
clone size: .
D gene: TRBD1

CDR3 DNA: TGTGCCAGCAGCTTTAGCACAGATACGCAGTATTTT
CDR3 protein: CASSFSTDTQYF
J gene: TRBJ2-3
V gene: TRBV5-5
clone size: .
D gene: .

CDR3 DNA: TGTGCCAGCAGCGTACCGGGGGCAGGTGGCTACACCTTC
CDR3 protein: CASSVPGAGGYTF
J gene: TRBJ1-2
V gene: TRBV9
clone size: .
D gene: .

CDR3 DNA: TGTGCCAGCAGCAAGGGAGGCATGGGCGCAGATACGCAGTATTTT
CDR3 protein: CASSKGGMGADTQYF
J gene: TRBJ2-3
V gene: TRBV5-8
clone size: .
D gene: .

CDR3 DNA: TGCGCCAGCAGCCATCAGTTCGATGCAACTAATGAAAAACTGTTTTTT
CDR3 protein: CASSHQFDATNEKLFF
J gene: TRBJ1-4
V gene: TRBV4-1
clone size: .
D gene: .

CDR3 DNA: TGTGCCAGCAGCTTCTTGGGGGCGAGCACAGATACGCAGTATTTT
CDR3 protein: CASSFLGASTDTQYF
J gene: TRBJ2-3
V gene: TRBV11-3
clone size: .
D gene: .

CDR3 DNA: TGTGTGGTGGGCAGGAACACTGAAGCTTTCTTT
CDR3 protein: CVVGRNTEAFF
J gene: TRBJ1-1
V gene: TRBV6-6
clone size: .
D gene: .

CDR3 DNA: TGTGCCAGCAGCCCCGTACCTTCCTACGAGCAGTACTTC
CDR3 protein: CASSPVPSYEQYF
J gene: TRBJ2-7
V gene: TRBV7-2
clone size: .
D gene: .

CDR3 DNA: TGTGCCAGCAGCTTGGCGGGTGGCCAGCCCCAGCATTTT
CDR3 protein: CASSLAGGQPQHF
J gene: TRBJ1-5
V gene: TRBV5-6
clone size: .
D gene: .

CDR3 DNA: TGTGCCAGCAGCTGGGACAGGGACACCGGGGAGCTGTTTTTT
CDR3 protein: CASSWDRDTGELFF
J gene: TRBJ2-2
V gene: TRBV7-7
clone size: .
D gene: TRBD1

CDR3 DNA: TGCGCCAGCAGCCCCCGGACAGGGGGGAATTCACCCCTCCACTTT
CDR3 protein: CASSPRTGGNSPLHF
J gene: TRBJ1-6
V gene: TRBV5-1
clone size: .
D gene: TRBD1

CDR3 DNA: TGTGCCAGTAGTATAGACCAATCCCGCCCTGTAACAGGGGGAGCGGACAATGAGCAGTTCTTC
CDR3 protein: CASSIDQSRPVTGGADNEQFF
J gene: TRBJ2-1
V gene: TRBV19
clone size: .
D gene: TRBD1

CDR3 DNA: TGTGCCAGCAGTTACTTGGCCGGCTTAGATACGCAGTATTTT
CDR3 protein: CASSYLAGLDTQYF
J gene: TRBJ2-3
V gene: TRBV6-6
clone size: .
D gene: .

CDR3 DNA: TGCGCCAGCAGCGCCTCCGGGACGAACTTTCTTAGCACAGATACGCAGTATTTT
CDR3 protein: CASSASGTNFLSTDTQYF
J gene: TRBJ2-3
V gene: TRBV5-1
clone size: once
D gene: .

CDR3 DNA: TGTGCCAGCAGTCCACGGGGGGTGCAGAAAAAACTGTTTTTT
CDR3 protein: CASSPRGVQKKLFF
J gene: TRBJ1-4
V gene: TRBV6-1
clone size: few
D gene: .

CDR3 DNA: TGTGCCAGCAGTTTGACAGGCTCCGGTACTAATGAAAAACTGTTTTTT
CDR3 protein: CASSLTGSGTNEKLFF
J gene: TRBJ1-4
V gene: TRBV13
clone size: .
D gene: .

CDR3 DNA: TGTGCCAGCAGTCCCTATGGGGGGCGCCTTGAAAAACTGTTTTTT
CDR3 protein: CASSPYGGRLEKLFF
J gene: TRBJ1-4
V gene: TRBV28
clone size: few
D gene: .

CDR3 DNA: TGTGCCAGCAGCGGGAGGGGCCGCTCTGGAAACACCATATATTTT
CDR3 protein: CASSGRGRSGNTIYF
J gene: TRBJ1-3
V gene: TRBV5-4
clone size: .
D gene: .

CDR3 DNA: TGCAGTGCTAGGGGGCAGTTCGGCTACACCTTC
CDR3 protein: CSARGQFGYTF
J gene: TRBJ1-2
V gene: TRBV20-1
clone size: .
D gene: .

CDR3 DNA: TGTGCCAGCAGTTACCAGAGCTCTGGGGCCAACGTCCTGACTTTC
CDR3 protein: CASSYQSSGANVLTF
J gene: TRBJ2-6
V gene: TRBV6-6
clone size: .
D gene: .

CDR3 DNA: TGCAGTGTTAACATACAAGAGACCCAGTACTTC
CDR3 protein: CSVNIQETQYF
J gene: TRBJ2-5
V gene: TRBV20-1
clone size: .
D gene: .

CDR3 DNA: TGTGCCACCAGCAGAGATACCCCCCCCAGCAGGGTGACCTTC
CDR3 protein: CATSRDTPPSRVTF
J gene: TRBJ2-4
V gene: TRBV15
clone size: .
D gene: .

CDR3 DNA: TGTGCCAGCAGTGAAGGGGGGGGACAGGGCTATGAGCAGTTCTTC
CDR3 protein: CASSEGGGQGYEQFF
J gene: TRBJ2-1
V gene: TRBV2
clone size: .
D gene: TRBD1

CDR3 DNA: TGTGCCAGCAGCTTAGGTTTCGGTAACTATGGCTACACCTTC
CDR3 protein: CASSLGFGNYGYTF
J gene: TRBJ1-2
V gene: TRBV7-9
clone size: .
D gene: .

CDR3 DNA: TGTGCCAGCAGCGTACAACACCTCTCCTACAATGAGCAGTTCTTC
CDR3 protein: CASSVQHLSYNEQFF
J gene: TRBJ2-1
V gene: TRBV9
clone size: once
D gene: .

CDR3 DNA: TGTGCCAGCAGCGCCGGGACTAGCTCGGCAGGGGGGGAAGAGACCCAGTACTTC
CDR3 protein: CASSAGTSSAGGEETQYF
J gene: TRBJ2-5
V gene: TRBV9
clone size: once
D gene: TRBD2

CDR3 DNA: TGTGCCAGCACCCTTATCGGGGAGGATACGCAGTATTTT
CDR3 protein: CASTLIGEDTQYF
J gene: TRBJ2-3
V gene: TRBV27
clone size: .
D gene: .

CDR3 DNA: TGTGCCAGCAGCTTCGGGGTGCCAGGGGGATCCAACCAGCCCCAGCATTTT
CDR3 protein: CASSFGVPGGSNQPQHF
J gene: TRBJ1-5
V gene: TRBV5-6
clone size: .
D gene: TRBD1

CDR3 DNA: TGTGCCAGCAGTTATAAAAGAACCGGGACAACTGAAGCTTTCTTT
CDR3 protein: CASSYKRTGTTEAFF
J gene: TRBJ1-1
V gene: TRBV6-6
clone size: .
D gene: .

CDR3 DNA: TGTGCCAGCAGTGTCGAGCGAGCGAACACCGGGGAGCTGTTTTTT
CDR3 protein: CASSVERANTGELFF
J gene: TRBJ2-2
V gene: TRBV2
clone size: .
D gene: .

CDR3 DNA: TGTGCCAGCAGTTACGTAGGACAGGGCACAGATACGCAGTATTTT
CDR3 protein: CASSYVGQGTDTQYF
J gene: TRBJ2-3
V gene: TRBV6-6
clone size: .
D gene: TRBD1

CDR3 DNA: TGTGCCATCAGTGGCGTCTTCTCTAATGAAAAACTGTTTTTT
CDR3 protein: CAISGVFSNEKLFF
J gene: TRBJ1-4
V gene: TRBV10-3
clone size: .
D gene: .

CDR3 DNA: TGCGCCAGCAGTTATGTGGGTCGCACAGATACGCAGTATTTT
CDR3 protein: CASSYVGRTDTQYF
J gene: TRBJ2-3
V gene: TRBV5-1
clone size: once
D gene: .

CDR3 DNA: TGTGCCAGCAGCTACCTTGTGGGTAACATTTACAATGAGCAGTTCTTC
CDR3 protein: CASSYLVGNIYNEQFF
J gene: TRBJ2-1
V gene: TRBV7-9
clone size: .
D gene: .

CDR3 DNA: TGCGCCAGCAGCTTGGTCGGACAGGTGATCACTGAAGCTTTCTTT
CDR3 protein: CASSLVGQVITEAFF
J gene: TRBJ1-1
V gene: TRBV5-1
clone size: .
D gene: TRBD1

CDR3 DNA: TGTGCCAGCAGCGACAGGGGGCCACACTCTGGAAACACCATATATTTT
CDR3 protein: CASSDRGPHSGNTIYF
J gene: TRBJ1-3
V gene: TRBV7-2
clone size: .
D gene: TRBD1

CDR3 DNA: TGTGCCAGCAGGCCCGGGACAGGGGGCGCCGGGGAGCTGTTTTTT
CDR3 protein: CASRPGTGGAGELFF
J gene: TRBJ2-2
V gene: TRBV6-5
clone size: few
D gene: TRBD1

CDR3 DNA: TGTGCCAGCAGCTTCCCAGACAGGCCCCAGTACTTC
CDR3 protein: CASSFPDRPQYF
J gene: TRBJ2-5
V gene: TRBV7-2
clone size: .
D gene: .

CDR3 DNA: TGTGCCAGCAGTTTCAACAGGGGGCAGGGCTATGGCTACACCTTC
CDR3 protein: CASSFNRGQGYGYTF
J gene: TRBJ1-2
V gene: TRBV6-5
clone size: .
D gene: TRBD1

CDR3 DNA: TGCGCCAGCAGCCAAGATATGGCGGGGGTAACAGATACGCAGTATTTT
CDR3 protein: CASSQDMAGVTDTQYF
J gene: TRBJ2-3
V gene: TRBV4-3
clone size: .
D gene: TRBD2

CDR3 DNA: TGTGCCAGCAGTGACTCGGCCTTCGATGAGCAGTTCTTC
CDR3 protein: CASSDSAFDEQFF
J gene: TRBJ2-1
V gene: TRBV6-4
clone size: .
D gene: .

CDR3 DNA: TGTGCCAGCTCCCCCTCCGATCCTTCCTCCTACGAGCAGTACTTC
CDR3 protein: CASSPSDPSSYEQYF
J gene: TRBJ2-7
V gene: TRBV18
clone size: .
D gene: .

CDR3 DNA: TGTGCCAGCAGCAAATCCGGGACTACATCCACAGATACGCAGTATTTT
CDR3 protein: CASSKSGTTSTDTQYF
J gene: TRBJ2-3
V gene: TRBV7-9
clone size: once
D gene: TRBD2

CDR3 DNA: TGTGCCAGTAGTGTCGACAGGGGCGCTAACTATGGCTACACCTTC
CDR3 protein: CASSVDRGANYGYTF
J gene: TRBJ1-2
V gene: TRBV19
clone size: once
D gene: TRBD1